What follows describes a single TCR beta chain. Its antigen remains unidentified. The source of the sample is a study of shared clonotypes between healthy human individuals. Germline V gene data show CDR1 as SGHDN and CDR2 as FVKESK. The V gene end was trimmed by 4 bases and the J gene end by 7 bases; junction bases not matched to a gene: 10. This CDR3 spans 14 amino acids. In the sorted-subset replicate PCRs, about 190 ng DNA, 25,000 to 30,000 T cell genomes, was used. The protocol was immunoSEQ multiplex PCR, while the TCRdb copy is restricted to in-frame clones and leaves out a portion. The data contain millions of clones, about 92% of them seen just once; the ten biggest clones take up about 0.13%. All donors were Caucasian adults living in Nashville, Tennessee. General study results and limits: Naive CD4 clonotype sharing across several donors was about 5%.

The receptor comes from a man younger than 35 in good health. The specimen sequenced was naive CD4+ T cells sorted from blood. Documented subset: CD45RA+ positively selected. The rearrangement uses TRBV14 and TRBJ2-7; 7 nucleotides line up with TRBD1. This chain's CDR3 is CASSPQPTGTEQYF. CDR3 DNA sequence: TGTGCCAGCAGCCCTCAGCCGACAGGGACAGAGCAGTACTTC.